The 17 T cell receptor beta chains in this list originate from one sample, sequenced in a study of cytomegalovirus exposure and HLA in healthy donors. Vbeta (60) and Jbeta (13) primers were used in the PCR. Sequencing used immunoSEQ multiplex PCR; TCRdb keeps in-frame clones, though not all of them. The sample holds approximately 100,000 clones, 10% seen once. Material for sequencing was PBMCs. Source of these receptors: a man in his forties in good health and CMV-seropositive.

The V call is TRBV28, the J call TRBJ1-2, with 8 bases lining up with TRBD1. The germline V gene encodes CDR1 MDHEN and CDR2 SYDVKM. This CDR3 region has 13 residues. With V trimmed by 6 bases and J by 2 bases, 2 bases remained unmatched. This CDR3 reads CASSRDRNYGYTF. Written as DNA, the CDR3 is TGTGCCAGCAGCCGGGACAGGAACTATGGCTACACCTTC.

This clone was recorded a few times. The gene calls are TRBV19 and TRBJ1-5; D unclear. Trimming took off 5 bases at V and 0 bases at J, with 11 bases between the two ends. This CDR3 contains 15 residues. The V gene's germline CDR1 is LNHDA and CDR2 SQIVND (reference sequence). The CDR3 region has the DNA TGTGCCAGTAGTCGCCCGGGGTCTAGCAATCAGCCCCAGCATTTT. This sequence encodes CASSRPGSSNQPQHF.

The chain is built from TRBV7-9 and TRBJ1-5; TRBD1 agrees at 7 bases. V lost 0 bases, J lost 4 bases, and 3 bases stayed unmatched. In germline, CDR1 is SEHNR, CDR2 FQNEAQ (reference sequence). The CDR3 has 15 residues. In nucleotides, the CDR3 is TGTGCCAGCAGCTTAGCCGGGACAGATAATCAGCCCCAGCATTTT. As protein: CASSLAGTDNQPQHF.

The rearrangement uses TRBV2 and TRBJ2-3; possible D gene TRBD1, 5 bases. Germline CDR1 and CDR2: SNHLY and FYNNEI. Trimming left V 5 bases short and J 2 bases short, with 11 bases between. CDR3 size: 14 residues. The CDR3 DNA is TGTGCCAGCAGTCGGACACAATCCACAGATACGCAGTATTTT. Its translation is CASSRTQSTDTQYF. Filled out from reference TRBV2 and TRBJ2-3, the complete variable domain reads EPEVTQTPSHQVTQMGQEVILRCVPISNHLYFYWYRQILGQKVEFLVSFYNNEISEKSEIFDDQFSVERPDGSNFTLKIRSTKLEDSAMYFCASSRTQSTDTQYFGPGTRLTVL.

A remark on this clone: At one boundary the junction diverges from the germline segment, which might be a read error. The rearrangement links TRBV6-1 to TRBJ2-3; 9 bases line up with TRBD2. The CDR3 is made up of 15 amino acids. Germline assignment: CDR1 MNHNS and CDR2 SASEGT. DNA for the CDR3: TGTGCCAGCAGTAGAAGTAGCGGGGGCACGGATACGCAGTATTTT. This translates into CASSRSSGGTDTQYF.

The gene calls are TRBV10-1 and TRBJ2-5, with TRBD1 matching over 8 bases. Germline trimming cut 4 bases from V and 5 bases from J; bases unmatched to any gene: 6. This CDR3 region has 14 residues. In germline, CDR1 is WNHNN, CDR2 SYGVQD (reference sequence). The CDR3 DNA is TGCGCCAGCAGTGGGACAGGGACCCTTGAGACCCAGTACTTC. This gives the protein CASSGTGTLETQYF.

The chain recombines TRBV7-3 with TRBJ2-1; 9 positions match TRBD1. The length of the CDR3 is 14 residues. Germline V gene data show CDR1 as SGHTA and CDR2 as FQGTGA. With 5 bases clipped from V and 8 bases from J, the junction kept 7 bases outside the gene matches. CDR3 region: CASSPWTGEDEQFF. CDR3 in DNA: TGTGCCAGCAGCCCCTGGACAGGGGAAGATGAGCAGTTCTTC.

The V call is TRBV18, the J call TRBJ2-6; D possibly corresponds to TRBD1 (5 bases). Trimming pared 3 bases from V and 4 bases from J, leaving 10 bases between. CDR3 size: 15 residues. CDR1 and CDR2 (germline): KGHSH, LQKENI. CDR3 nucleotide sequence: TGTGCCAGCTCACCGGCCAGGGCCGGGGCCAACGTCCTGACTTTC. This codes for CASSPARAGANVLTF.

This clone was counted only a few times. Other DNA sequences in the sample encode the same CDR3. The chain recombines TRBV27 with TRBJ2-2; D is uncertain. CDR1 is MNHEY, CDR2 SMNVEV, per germline (reference sequence). V was pared by 5 bases and J by 1 base, with 2 bases between. This CDR3 is built from 12 residues. The CDR3 nucleotides are TGTGCCAGCAGTCAGAACACCGGGGAGCTGTTTTTT. The encoded protein is CASSQNTGELFF.

This clone was detected a few times. This chain uses TRBV11-2 with TRBJ2-5; no clear D. The CDR3 loop spans 15 amino acids. Looked up from germline, CDR1 is SGHAT and CDR2 is FQNNGV. Trimming removed 1 base at V and 4 bases at J, with 13 bases between. The CDR3 protein is CASSLAGLAVETQYF. In DNA, the CDR3 is TGTGCCAGCAGCTTAGCGGGTTTGGCTGTAGAGACCCAGTACTTC.

This rearrangement joins TRBV5-1 to TRBJ1-1, with a weak D call TRBD1 (6 bases). The CDR3 runs to 16 residues. Between the trimmed V and J ends, which lost 0 bases and 0 bases, there was a span of 12 bases. Germline CDR1 reads SGHRS; CDR2 reads YFSETQ. The CDR3 reads CASSLGSTGMNTEAFF. The CDR3 coding sequence is TGCGCCAGCAGCTTGGGGTCCACAGGGATGAACACTGAAGCTTTCTTT.

The gene calls are TRBV19 and TRBJ1-3; 7 positions match TRBD1. The V and J ends lost 1 base and 3 bases, in that order; junction bases with no gene match: 3. Looked up from germline, CDR1 is LNHDA and CDR2 is SQIVND (reference sequence). This CDR3 is 15 amino acids long. The CDR3 here is CASSIGGQVGNTIYF. CDR3 bases: TGTGCCAGTAGTATAGGTGGACAGGTTGGAAACACCATATATTTT.

The CDR3 here is CASSQESLTGVFYEQYF. The CDR3 DNA reads as TGTGCCAGCAGCCAAGAATCCCTGACAGGGGTTTTTTACGAGCAGTACTTC. The chain uses TRBV4-2 and TRBJ2-7; 8 bases are shared with TRBD1. This CDR3 has 17 amino acids. The ends lost 0 bases at V and 4 bases at J; junction bases unmatched: 11. CDR1 and CDR2 from the germline V gene are LGHNA and YNFKEQ.

The chain is built from TRBV4-1 and TRBJ2-4, with D perhaps matching TRBD2 (6 bases). The CDR3 extends over 16 amino acids. Trimming shortened V by 3 bases and J by 3 bases, and 15 bases separated the two germline ends. The V gene's germline CDR1 is MGHRA and CDR2 YSYEKL. CDR3 in DNA: TGCGCCAGCAGCCACCGGGACTGGGGAGACAAAAACATTCAGTACTTC. Its protein product is CASSHRDWGDKNIQYF.

This clone was seen more than once but under ten times. Other nucleotide sequences in the sample specify the same CDR3. The chain recombines TRBV4-1 with TRBJ2-7, with 14 bases fitting TRBD2. This CDR3 has 15 amino acids. From germline, CDR1 is MGHRA and CDR2 YSYEKL. J lost 7 bases, V lost 4 bases, and 6 bases had no gene match. The chain's CDR3 is CASSRSGTSGREQYF. CDR3 sequence (DNA): TGCGCCAGCAGCCGATCCGGGACTAGCGGGAGAGAGCAGTACTTC.

Note on this clone: Germline is not matched at one junction end, which may reflect a read error. The chain joins TRBV6-5 to TRBJ1-1, with D possibly TRBD1 on 6 matching bases. This CDR3 spans 15 amino acids. Germline loops: CDR1 MNHEY, CDR2 SVGAGI. DNA for the CDR3: TGTGCCAGCAGTTACCAGGGACACCCGAACACTGAATCTTTCTTT. Translation gives CASSYQGHPNTESFF.

This clone was detected only a few times. The DNA of the CDR3 is TGTGCCAGCTCACCCCTTAGCGGGAGCGAATACAATGAGCAGTTCTTC. It is translated as CASSPLSGSEYNEQFF. The rearrangement uses TRBV18 and TRBJ2-1; 9 nucleotides align to TRBD2. The germline CDR1 and CDR2 sequences are KGHSH and LQKENI. The CDR3 has 16 amino acids. The ends lost 3 bases at V and 4 bases at J; junction bases unmatched: 7.